This T cell receptor beta chain emerged from a study of blood T cell repertoires in COVID-19. On the study more broadly: COVID-19 samples from acute and convalescent phases originated in the United States, Italy and Spain. The analysed material was cDNA or gDNA that came from T cells, B-cell-depleted T cells, or PBMCs.

This CDR3 contains 13 residues. Trimming took 4 bases from V and 4 from J, leaving 11 bases between them. CDR1 and CDR2 from the germline V gene are MNHEY and SVGEGT. The Seattle patients joined while their infection was active and were tracked longitudinally afterward. Original data processing: Scientists estimated how many nucleated cells there were by amplifying reference gene primers. The data were produced by immunoSEQ multiplex PCR, yet TCRdb's version contains in-frame clones alone and is incomplete. V and J calls and clone size come straight from that table; D and trimming were deduced from the DNA. The table has about 130,000 clones, roughly nine tenths seen once.

This receptor was taken from a man between 45 and 60 years old with COVID-19, enrolled during active disease. Sequenced input: peripheral blood. This chain connects TRBV6-2 or TRBV6-3 to TRBJ2-7; a possible D gene is TRBD2 (5 bases). CDR3 nucleotide sequence: TGTGCCAGCAGTTGGGTAGGGAGATACGAGCAGTACTTC. Translation gives CASSWVGRYEQYF.